The present TCR beta chain was sequenced within a study of radiation and T cells in renal cell carcinoma. Study at large: Nephrectomy followed 15 Gy stereotactic body radiation by 4 weeks.

Time point described: baseline pretreatment blood. Treatment defined: 15 Gy SBRT to primary tumor, nephrectomy 4 weeks later. Radiation-treated patients gave blood at baseline, week 2 and week 4. About this clone itself: Its cognate antigen is unknown.

Method: immunoSEQ multiplex PCR; TCRdb's copy keeps in-frame clones and lacks some. The sample gives 100,000 to 150,000 clones, roughly four fifths of which show up once; less than 3.5% is in the top ten. Whole-study findings and limits: Top tumor clonotypes rose in blood 2 weeks post-radiation, then contracted.

V lost 1 base, J lost 0 bases, and 11 bases lay in between. This CDR3 has 16 residues. Germline CDR1 and CDR2: SGHKS and YYEKEE (reference sequence). The receptor was derived from a woman between 55 and 75 years old with renal cell carcinoma. This specimen consisted of blood, obtained from a patient whose treatment included radiotherapy and nephrectomy. The chain combines TRBV5-5 with TRBJ1-5; the D gene is possibly TRBD1 (5 bases). This CDR3 reads CASSLRGLYSNQPQHF. The CDR3 DNA sequence: TGTGCCAGCAGCTTGCGGGGACTTTATAGCAATCAGCCCCAGCATTTT.